The T cell receptor beta chain described here comes from a study of blood T cell repertoires in COVID-19. The wider study: Both acute and convalescent COVID-19 samples were obtained from the United States, Italy and Spain.

The germline V gene has CDR1 SGHRS and CDR2 YFSETQ. V trimming: 4 bases; J trimming: 7 bases; junction bases outside the gene matches: 7. The CDR3 spans 14 residues. Clones were sequenced by immunoSEQ multiplex PCR, and TCRdb holds only the in-frame ones, with some missing. The sample includes about 28,000 clones, approximately 76% of them seen just once. The origin of this receptor is a man aged 70 or older with acute or convalescent COVID-19. Sequences were obtained from peripheral blood. The chain carries TRBV5-1 and TRBJ2-1, with 8 bases that match TRBD2. The CDR3 sequence: CASSPGGRWNEQFF. For the CDR3, the DNA is TGCGCCAGCAGCCCGGGCGGGAGGTGGAATGAGCAGTTCTTC.